This T cell receptor (beta chain) emerged from a study of breast tumors, draining lymph nodes, adjacent tissues. Study-wide results and limits: Most tumor T cells seemingly derive from lymph node, then expand in tumor. Tumor TCR diversity was below lymph nodes but above nontumor tissue. Tumor and nontumor repertoires were significantly more similar in luminal-like than in basal-like breast cancer.

Axillary draining lymph nodes of breast cancer patients supplied the node samples. The sample holds a few counts of this clonotype. Its specificity is unknown. TCRdb redid the calling of the multiplex PCR reads with MiXCR, one entry per CDR3 protein. Here the sample spans over 200,000 distinct CDR3 sequences, under 35% being singletons. This clonotype was obtained from a female donor with breast cancer. Some clones in this sample may be carry-over from other donors' samples. Sequencing input: axillary lymph node tissue.

The CDR3 here is CASSLSSGSGNTIYF. CDR3 in DNA: TGTGCCAGCAGCCTCTCGTCGGGCTCTGGAAACACCATATATTTT. J is TRBJ1-3 and V is TRBV3-1; D remains unclear. CDR3 length equals 15 residues. Germline V lookup: CDR1 LGHDT, CDR2 YNNKEL (reference sequence). The V end lost 4 bases, the J end lost 0 bases, and 10 bases lay between the germline ends.